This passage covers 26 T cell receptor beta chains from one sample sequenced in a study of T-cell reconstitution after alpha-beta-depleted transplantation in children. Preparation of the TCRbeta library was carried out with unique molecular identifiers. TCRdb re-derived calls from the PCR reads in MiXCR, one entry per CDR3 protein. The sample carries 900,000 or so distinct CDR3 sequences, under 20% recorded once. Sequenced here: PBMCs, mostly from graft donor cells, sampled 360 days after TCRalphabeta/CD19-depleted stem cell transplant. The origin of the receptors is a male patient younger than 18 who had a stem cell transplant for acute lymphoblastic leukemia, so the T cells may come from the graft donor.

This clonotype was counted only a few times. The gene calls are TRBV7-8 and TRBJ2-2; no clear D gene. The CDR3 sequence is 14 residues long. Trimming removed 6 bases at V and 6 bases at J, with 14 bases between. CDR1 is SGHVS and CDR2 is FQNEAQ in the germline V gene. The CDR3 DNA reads TGTGCCAGCAGTTCCACGCGGTTTGCCGGGGAGCTGTTTTTT. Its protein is CASSSTRFAGELFF.

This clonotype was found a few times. CDR3 sequence reads: CASSQPRQGAYEQYF. DNA for the CDR3: TGTGCCAGCAGCCAACCCCGACAGGGGGCCTACGAGCAGTACTTC. The chain links TRBV7-9 to TRBJ2-7; 9 bases are shared with TRBD1. With 5 bases clipped from V and 2 bases from J, the junction kept 7 bases outside the gene matches. This CDR3 is built from 15 residues. Germline lookup yields CDR1 SEHNR and CDR2 FQNEAQ (reference sequence).

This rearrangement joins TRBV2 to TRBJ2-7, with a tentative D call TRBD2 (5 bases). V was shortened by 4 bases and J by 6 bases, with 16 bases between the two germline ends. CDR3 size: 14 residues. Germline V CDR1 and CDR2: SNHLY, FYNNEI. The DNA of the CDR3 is TGTGCCAGCAGTGCGGGGTGGCCTTCCGGCGAGCAGTACTTC. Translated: CASSAGWPSGEQYF.

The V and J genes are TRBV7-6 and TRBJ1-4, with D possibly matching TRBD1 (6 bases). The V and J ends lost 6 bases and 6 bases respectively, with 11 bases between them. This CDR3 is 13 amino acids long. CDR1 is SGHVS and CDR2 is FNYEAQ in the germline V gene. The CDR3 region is CASRGANDEKLFF. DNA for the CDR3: TGTGCCAGCAGGGGGGCTAACGATGAAAAACTGTTTTTT.

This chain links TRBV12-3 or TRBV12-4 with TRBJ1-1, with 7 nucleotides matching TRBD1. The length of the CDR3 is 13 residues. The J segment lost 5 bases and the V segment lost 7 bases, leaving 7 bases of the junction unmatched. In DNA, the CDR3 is TGTGCCAGCAAGAGGGGGCGAGATACTGAAGCTTTCTTT. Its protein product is CASKRGRDTEAFF.

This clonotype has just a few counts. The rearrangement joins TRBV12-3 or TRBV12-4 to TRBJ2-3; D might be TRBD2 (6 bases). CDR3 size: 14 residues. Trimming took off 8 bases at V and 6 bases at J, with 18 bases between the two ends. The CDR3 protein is CASEIRRASDTQYF. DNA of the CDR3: TGTGCCAGCGAGATTAGGAGGGCCTCCGATACGCAGTATTTT.

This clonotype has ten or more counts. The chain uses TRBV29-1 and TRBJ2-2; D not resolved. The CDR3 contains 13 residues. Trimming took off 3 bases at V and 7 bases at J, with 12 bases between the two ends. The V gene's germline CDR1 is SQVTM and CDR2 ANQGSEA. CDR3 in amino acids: CSVEFVSFGELFF. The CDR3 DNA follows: TGCAGCGTTGAGTTTGTCAGTTTCGGGGAGCTGTTTTTT.

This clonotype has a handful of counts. CDR3 residues: CASSSRVAGYEQYF. As DNA, the CDR3 is TGTGCCAGCAGTTCCCGGGTAGCGGGCTACGAGCAGTACTTC. J is TRBJ2-7 and V is TRBV2, with 7 bases aligning to TRBD2. This CDR3 region has 14 residues. Germline trimming cut 5 bases from V and 3 bases from J; bases unmatched to any gene: 7. Germline CDR1 reads SNHLY; CDR2 reads FYNNEI.

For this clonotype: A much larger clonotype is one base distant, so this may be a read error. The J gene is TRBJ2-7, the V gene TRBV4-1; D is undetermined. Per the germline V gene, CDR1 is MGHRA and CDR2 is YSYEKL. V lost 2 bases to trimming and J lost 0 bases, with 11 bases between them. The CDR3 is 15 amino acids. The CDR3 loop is CASSQRAAISYEQYF. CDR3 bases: TGCGCCAGCAGCCAAAGGGCCGCAATCTCCTACGAGCAGTACTTC.

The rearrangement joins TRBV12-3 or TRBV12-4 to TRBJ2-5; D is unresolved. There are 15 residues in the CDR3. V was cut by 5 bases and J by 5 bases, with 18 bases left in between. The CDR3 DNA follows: TGTGCCAGCAGTCCTGAAGTGACTCCCCGGGAGACCCAGTACTTC. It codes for CASSPEVTPRETQYF.

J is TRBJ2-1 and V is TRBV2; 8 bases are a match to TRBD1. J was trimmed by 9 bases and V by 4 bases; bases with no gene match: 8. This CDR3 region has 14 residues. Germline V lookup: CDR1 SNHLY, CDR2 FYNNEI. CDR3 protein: CASSGQGWSSEQFF. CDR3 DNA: TGTGCCAGCAGTGGACAGGGGTGGTCGAGTGAGCAGTTCTTC.

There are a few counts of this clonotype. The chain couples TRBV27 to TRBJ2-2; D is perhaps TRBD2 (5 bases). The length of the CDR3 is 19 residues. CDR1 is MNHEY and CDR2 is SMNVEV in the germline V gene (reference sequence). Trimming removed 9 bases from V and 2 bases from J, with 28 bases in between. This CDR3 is CASPLTSSGPLYNTGELFF. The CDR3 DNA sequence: TGTGCCAGTCCACTTACCTCAAGCGGACCCCTTTACAACACCGGGGAGCTGTTTTTT.

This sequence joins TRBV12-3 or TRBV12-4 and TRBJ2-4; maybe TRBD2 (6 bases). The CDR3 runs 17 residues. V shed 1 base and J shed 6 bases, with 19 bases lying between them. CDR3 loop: CASSLVLGQEGGNIQYF. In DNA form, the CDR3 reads TGTGCCAGCAGTTTAGTTCTCGGGCAGGAGGGAGGAAACATTCAGTACTTC.

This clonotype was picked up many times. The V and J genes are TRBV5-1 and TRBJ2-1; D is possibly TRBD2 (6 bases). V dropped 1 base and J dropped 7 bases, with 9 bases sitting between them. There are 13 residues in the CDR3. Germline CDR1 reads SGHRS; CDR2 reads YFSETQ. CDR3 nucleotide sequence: TGCGCCAGCAGCTTGAGCCTAGCGAATGAGCAGTTCTTC. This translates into CASSLSLANEQFF. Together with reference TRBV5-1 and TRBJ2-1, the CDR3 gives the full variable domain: KAGVTQTPRYLIKTRGQQVTLSCSPISGHRSVSWYQQTPGQGLQFLFEYFSETQRNKGNFPGRFSGRQFSNSRSEMNVSTLELGDSALYLCASSLSLANEQFFGPGTRLTVL.

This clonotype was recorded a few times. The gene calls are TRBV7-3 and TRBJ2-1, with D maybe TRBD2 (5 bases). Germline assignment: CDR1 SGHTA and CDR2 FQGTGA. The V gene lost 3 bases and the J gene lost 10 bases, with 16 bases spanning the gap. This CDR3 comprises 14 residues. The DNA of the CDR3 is TGTGCCAGCAGCTTCCCGCAAGGGAGTCGGGAGCAGTTCTTC. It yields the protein CASSFPQGSREQFF.

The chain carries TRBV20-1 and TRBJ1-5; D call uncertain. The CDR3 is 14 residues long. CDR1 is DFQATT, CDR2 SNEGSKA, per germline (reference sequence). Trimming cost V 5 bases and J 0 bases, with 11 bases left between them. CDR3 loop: CSALSPNSNQPQHF. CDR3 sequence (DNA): TGCAGTGCTTTAAGTCCGAATAGCAATCAGCCCCAGCATTTT.

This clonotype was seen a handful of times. The CDR3 coding sequence is TGTGCCAGTAGTAGCGGGGCGGCCTACGAGCAGTACTTC. Protein product: CASSSGAAYEQYF. The chain has TRBV19 and TRBJ2-7; possibly TRBD2 for D (6 bases). The CDR3 is made up of 13 amino acids. Trimming removed 4 bases from V and 2 bases from J, with 9 bases in between. Germline loops: CDR1 LNHDA, CDR2 SQIVND (reference sequence).

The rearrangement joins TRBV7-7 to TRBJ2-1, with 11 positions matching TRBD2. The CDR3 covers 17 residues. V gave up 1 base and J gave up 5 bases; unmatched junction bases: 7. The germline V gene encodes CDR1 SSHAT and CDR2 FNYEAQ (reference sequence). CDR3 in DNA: TGTGCCAGCAGCTTAGGAGCACCGGGACTAGCGGACAATGAGCAGTTCTTC. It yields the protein CASSLGAPGLADNEQFF.

CDR3 sequence (DNA): TGCGCCAGCAGCTTGGGCTGGGGCAGTTCAACTAATGAAAAACTGTTTTTT. Translating it yields CASSLGWGSSTNEKLFF. This sequence joins TRBV5-1 and TRBJ1-4; TRBD1 is a possible D gene (5 bases). Germline V lookup: CDR1 SGHRS, CDR2 YFSETQ. V was shortened by 0 bases and J by 0 bases, with 12 bases between the two germline ends. This CDR3 region has 17 residues.

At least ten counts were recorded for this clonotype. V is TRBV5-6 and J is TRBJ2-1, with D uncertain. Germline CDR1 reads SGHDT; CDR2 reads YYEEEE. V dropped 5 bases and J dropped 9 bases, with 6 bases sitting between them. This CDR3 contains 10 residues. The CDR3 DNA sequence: TGTGCCAGCAGACTTTGTGAGCAGTTCTTC. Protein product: CASRLCEQFF.

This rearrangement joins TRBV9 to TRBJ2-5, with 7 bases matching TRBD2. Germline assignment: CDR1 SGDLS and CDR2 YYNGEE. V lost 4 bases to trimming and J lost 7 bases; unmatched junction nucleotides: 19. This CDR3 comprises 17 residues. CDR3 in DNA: TGTGCCAGCAGCCCCTCGGGCGTAAGATGGGGGGGTGGGACCCAGTACTTC. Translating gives CASSPSGVRWGGGTQYF.

The CDR3 protein is CASRRLGEDYGYTF. CDR3 DNA: TGTGCCAGTCGCCGACTAGGGGAGGACTATGGCTACACCTTC. The rearrangement joins TRBV27 to TRBJ1-2, with D possibly TRBD1 on 5 matching bases. CDR3 length equals 14 residues. CDR1 MNHEY and CDR2 SMNVEV come from the germline V gene (reference sequence). Trimming stripped 9 bases from V and 3 bases from J, with 17 bases between.

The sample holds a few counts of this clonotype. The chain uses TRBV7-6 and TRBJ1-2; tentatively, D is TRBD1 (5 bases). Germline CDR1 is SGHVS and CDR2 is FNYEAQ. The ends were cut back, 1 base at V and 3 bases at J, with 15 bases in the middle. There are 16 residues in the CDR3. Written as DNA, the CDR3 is TGTGCCAGCAGCTTAGGGGCAGGGCGGTTGCACTATGGCTACACCTTC. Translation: CASSLGAGRLHYGYTF.

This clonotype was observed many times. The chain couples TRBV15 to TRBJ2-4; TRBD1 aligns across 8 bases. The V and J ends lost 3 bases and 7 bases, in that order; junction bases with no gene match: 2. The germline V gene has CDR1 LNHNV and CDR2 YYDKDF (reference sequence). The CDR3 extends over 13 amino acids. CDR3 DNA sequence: TGTGCCACCAGCAGGACAGGGGATAACATTCAGTACTTC. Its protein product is CATSRTGDNIQYF.

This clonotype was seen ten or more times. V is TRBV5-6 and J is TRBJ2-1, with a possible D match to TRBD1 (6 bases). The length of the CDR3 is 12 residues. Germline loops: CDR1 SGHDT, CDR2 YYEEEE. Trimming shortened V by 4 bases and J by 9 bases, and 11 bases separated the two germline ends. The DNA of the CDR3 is TGTGCCAGCAGCACCCGGACAGTTGAGCAGTTCTTC. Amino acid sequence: CASSTRTVEQFF.

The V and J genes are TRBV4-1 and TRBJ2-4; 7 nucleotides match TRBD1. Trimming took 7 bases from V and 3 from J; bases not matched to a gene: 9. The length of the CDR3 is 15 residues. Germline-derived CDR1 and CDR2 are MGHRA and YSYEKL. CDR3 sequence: CASNSLGGSKNIQYF. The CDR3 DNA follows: TGCGCCAGCAATTCGTTAGGGGGCAGCAAAAACATTCAGTACTTC.